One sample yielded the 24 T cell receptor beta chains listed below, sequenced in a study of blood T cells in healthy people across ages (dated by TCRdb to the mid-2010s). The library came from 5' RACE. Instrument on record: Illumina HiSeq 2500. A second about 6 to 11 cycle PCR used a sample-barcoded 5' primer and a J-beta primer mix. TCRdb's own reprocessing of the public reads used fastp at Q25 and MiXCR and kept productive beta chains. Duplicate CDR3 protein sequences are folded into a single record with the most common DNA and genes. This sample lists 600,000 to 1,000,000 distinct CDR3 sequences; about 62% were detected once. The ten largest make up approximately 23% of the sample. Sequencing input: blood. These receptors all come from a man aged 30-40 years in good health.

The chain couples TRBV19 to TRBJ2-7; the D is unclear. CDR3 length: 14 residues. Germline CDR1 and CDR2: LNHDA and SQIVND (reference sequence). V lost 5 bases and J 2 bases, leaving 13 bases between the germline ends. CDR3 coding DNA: TGTGCCAGTAGTCCTACCCATCCCGCCTACGAGCAGTACTTC. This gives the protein CASSPTHPAYEQYF.

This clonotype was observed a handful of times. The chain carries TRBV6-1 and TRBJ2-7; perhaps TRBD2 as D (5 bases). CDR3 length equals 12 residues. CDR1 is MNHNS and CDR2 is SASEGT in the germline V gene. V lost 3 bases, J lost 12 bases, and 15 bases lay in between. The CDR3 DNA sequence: TGTGCCAGCAGTGACGACTACACTCCGAGGTACTTC. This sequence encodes CASSDDYTPRYF.

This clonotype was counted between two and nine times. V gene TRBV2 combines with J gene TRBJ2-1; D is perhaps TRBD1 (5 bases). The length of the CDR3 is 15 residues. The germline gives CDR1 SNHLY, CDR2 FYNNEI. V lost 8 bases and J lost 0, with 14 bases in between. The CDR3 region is CASATGISSYNEQFF. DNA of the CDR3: TGTGCCAGCGCTACAGGCATTAGCTCCTACAATGAGCAGTTCTTC.

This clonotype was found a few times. The DNA of the CDR3 is TGCAGCGTTCGGGGGGTTAGCGGGTACGAGCAGTACTTC. Its protein product is CSVRGVSGYEQYF. J is TRBJ2-7 and V is TRBV29-1; TRBD2 matches 7 bases. The ends lost 5 bases at V and 4 bases at J; junction bases unmatched: 8. This CDR3 has 13 residues. Germline V lookup: CDR1 SQVTM, CDR2 ANQGSEA.

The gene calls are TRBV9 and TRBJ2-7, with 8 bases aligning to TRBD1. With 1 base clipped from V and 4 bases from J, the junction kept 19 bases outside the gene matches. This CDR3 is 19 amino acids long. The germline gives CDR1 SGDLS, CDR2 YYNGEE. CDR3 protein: CASSVKWPRDRRFWYEQYF. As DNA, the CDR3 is TGTGCCAGCAGCGTAAAGTGGCCACGGGACAGGCGGTTTTGGTACGAGCAGTACTTC.

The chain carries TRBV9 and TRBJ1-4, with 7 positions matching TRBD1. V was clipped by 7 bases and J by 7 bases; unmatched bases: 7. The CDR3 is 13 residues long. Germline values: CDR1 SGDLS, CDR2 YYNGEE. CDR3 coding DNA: TGTGCCAGCGCAGAGGACAGGATTGAAAAACTGTTTTTT. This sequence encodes CASAEDRIEKLFF.

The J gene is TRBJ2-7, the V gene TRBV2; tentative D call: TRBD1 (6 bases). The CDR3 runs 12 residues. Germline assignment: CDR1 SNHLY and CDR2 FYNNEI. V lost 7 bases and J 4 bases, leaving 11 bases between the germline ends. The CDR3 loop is CASKGQGYEQYF. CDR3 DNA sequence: TGTGCCAGCAAGGGCCAGGGGTACGAGCAGTACTTC.

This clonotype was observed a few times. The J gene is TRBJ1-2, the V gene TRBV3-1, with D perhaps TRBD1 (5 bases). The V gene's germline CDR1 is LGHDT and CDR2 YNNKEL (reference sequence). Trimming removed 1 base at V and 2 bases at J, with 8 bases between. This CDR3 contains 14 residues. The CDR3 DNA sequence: TGTGCCAGCAGCCAAGTCGCAGGGAACTATGGCTACACCTTC. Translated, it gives CASSQVAGNYGYTF.

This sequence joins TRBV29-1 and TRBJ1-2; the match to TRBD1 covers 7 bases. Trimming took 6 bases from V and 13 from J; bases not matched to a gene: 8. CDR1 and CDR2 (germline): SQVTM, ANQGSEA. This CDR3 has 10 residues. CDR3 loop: CSVRATGITF. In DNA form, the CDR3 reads TGCAGCGTCAGGGCGACAGGGATCACCTTC.

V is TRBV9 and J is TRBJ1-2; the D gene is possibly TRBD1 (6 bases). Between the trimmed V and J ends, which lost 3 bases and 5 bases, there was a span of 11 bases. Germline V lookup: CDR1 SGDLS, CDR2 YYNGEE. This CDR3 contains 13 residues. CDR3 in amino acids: CASSDTGQYGYTF. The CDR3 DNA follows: TGTGCCAGCAGCGACACTGGACAGTATGGCTACACCTTC. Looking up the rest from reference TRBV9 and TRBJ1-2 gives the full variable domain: DSGVTQTPKHLITATGQRVTLRCSPRSGDLSVYWYQQSLDQGLQFLIQYYNGEERAKGNILERFSAQQFPDLHSELNLSSLELGDSALYFCASSDTGQYGYTFGSGTRLTVV.

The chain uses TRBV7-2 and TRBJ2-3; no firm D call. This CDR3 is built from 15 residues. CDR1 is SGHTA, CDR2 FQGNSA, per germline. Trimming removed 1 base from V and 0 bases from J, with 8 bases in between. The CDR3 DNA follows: TGTGCCAGCAGCTTAGTGGTGGCGAGCACAGATACGCAGTATTTT. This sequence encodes CASSLVVASTDTQYF.

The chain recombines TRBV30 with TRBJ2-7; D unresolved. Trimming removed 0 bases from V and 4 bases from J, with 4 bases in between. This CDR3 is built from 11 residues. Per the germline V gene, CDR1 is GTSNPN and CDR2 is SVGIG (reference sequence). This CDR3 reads CAWSVNYEQYF. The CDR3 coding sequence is TGTGCCTGGAGTGTGAATTACGAGCAGTACTTC.

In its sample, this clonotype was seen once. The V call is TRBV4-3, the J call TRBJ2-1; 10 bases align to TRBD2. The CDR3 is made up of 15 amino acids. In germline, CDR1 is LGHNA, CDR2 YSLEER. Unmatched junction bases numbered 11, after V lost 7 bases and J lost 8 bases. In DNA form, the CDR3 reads TGCGCCAGCAACCCTAGCGGGAGCATTGGAGATGAGCAGTTCTTC. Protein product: CASNPSGSIGDEQFF.

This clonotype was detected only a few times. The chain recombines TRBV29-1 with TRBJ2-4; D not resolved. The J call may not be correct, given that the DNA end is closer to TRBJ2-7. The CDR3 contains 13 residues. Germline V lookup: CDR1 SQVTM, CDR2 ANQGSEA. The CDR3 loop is CSVEDPPGYEQYF. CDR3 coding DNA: TGCAGCGTTGAAGATCCCCCTGGCTACGAGCAGTACTTC.

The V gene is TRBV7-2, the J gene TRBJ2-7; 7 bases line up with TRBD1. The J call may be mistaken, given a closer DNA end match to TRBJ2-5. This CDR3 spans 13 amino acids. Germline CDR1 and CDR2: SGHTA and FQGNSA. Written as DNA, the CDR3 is TGTGCCAGCAACCAAGACAGGGCGGCGACCCAGTACTTC. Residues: CASNQDRAATQYF.

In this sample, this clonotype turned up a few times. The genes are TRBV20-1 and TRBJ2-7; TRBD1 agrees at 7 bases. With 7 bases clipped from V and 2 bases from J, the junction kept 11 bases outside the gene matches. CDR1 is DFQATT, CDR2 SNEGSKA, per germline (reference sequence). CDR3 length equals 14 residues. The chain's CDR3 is CSVLRQGSPYEQYF. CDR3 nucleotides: TGCAGTGTCCTGCGACAGGGAAGTCCCTACGAGCAGTACTTC.

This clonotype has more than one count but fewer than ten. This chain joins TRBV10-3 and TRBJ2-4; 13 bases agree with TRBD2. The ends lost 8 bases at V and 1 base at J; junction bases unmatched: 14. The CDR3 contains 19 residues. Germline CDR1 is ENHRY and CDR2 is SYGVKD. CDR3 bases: TGTGCCATCGCCCGGGGACTAGCGGGGCCGGGTCAGGCCAAAAACATTCAGTACTTC. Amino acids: CAIARGLAGPGQAKNIQYF.

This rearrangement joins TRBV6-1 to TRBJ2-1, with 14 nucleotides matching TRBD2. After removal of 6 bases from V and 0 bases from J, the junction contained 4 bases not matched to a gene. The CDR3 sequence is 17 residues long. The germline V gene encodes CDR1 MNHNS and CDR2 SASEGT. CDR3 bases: TGTGCCAGCAGGTCCGGACTAGCGGGGGGCTCCTACAATGAGCAGTTCTTC. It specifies CASRSGLAGGSYNEQFF.

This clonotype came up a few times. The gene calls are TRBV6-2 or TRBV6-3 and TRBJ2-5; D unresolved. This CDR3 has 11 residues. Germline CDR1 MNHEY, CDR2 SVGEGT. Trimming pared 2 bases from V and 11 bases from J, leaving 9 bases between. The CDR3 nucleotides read TGTGCCAGCAGTTACCACAATGAGCAGTACTTC. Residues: CASSYHNEQYF.

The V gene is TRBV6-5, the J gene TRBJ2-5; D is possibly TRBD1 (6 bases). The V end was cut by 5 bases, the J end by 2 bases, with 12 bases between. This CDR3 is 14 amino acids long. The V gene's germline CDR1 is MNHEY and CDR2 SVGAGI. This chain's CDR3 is CASSRTGFQETQYF. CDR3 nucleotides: TGTGCCAGCAGTCGTACAGGGTTTCAAGAGACCCAGTACTTC.

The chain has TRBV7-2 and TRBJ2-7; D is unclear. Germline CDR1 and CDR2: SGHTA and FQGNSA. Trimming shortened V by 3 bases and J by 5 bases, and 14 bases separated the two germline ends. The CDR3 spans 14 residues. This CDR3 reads CASSFNLYEDEQYF. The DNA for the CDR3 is TGTGCCAGCAGCTTCAACCTTTACGAGGACGAGCAGTACTTC.

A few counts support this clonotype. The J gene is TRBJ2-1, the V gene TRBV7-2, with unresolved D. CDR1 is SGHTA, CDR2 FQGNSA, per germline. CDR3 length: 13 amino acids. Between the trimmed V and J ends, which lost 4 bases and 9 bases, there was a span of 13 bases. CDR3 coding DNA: TGTGCCAGCAGCTCACTAAGCATTACTGAGCAGTTCTTC. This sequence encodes CASSSLSITEQFF.

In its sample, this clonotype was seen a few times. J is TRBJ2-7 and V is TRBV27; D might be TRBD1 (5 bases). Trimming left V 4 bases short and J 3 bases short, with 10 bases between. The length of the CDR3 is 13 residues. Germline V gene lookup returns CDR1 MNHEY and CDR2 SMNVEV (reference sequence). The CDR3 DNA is TGTGCCAGCAGTTGGGGCAAGAACTACGAGCAGTACTTC. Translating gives CASSWGKNYEQYF.

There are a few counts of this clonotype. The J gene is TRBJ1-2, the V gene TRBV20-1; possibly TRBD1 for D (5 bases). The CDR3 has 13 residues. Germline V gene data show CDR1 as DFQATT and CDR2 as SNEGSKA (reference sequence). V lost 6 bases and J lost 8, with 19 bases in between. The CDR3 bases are TGCAGTGCGAACAGGCAAGGGTGGTTGGGCTACACCTTC. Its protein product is CSANRQGWLGYTF.